This T cell receptor beta chain was sequenced in a study of blood T cell repertoires in COVID-19. Study at large: The United States, Italy and Spain were the sources of the acute and convalescent COVID-19 samples. T cells, B-cell-depleted T cells, or PBMCs supplied cDNA or gDNA.

The CDR3 has 15 amino acids. CDR1 is KGHSH, CDR2 LQKENI, per germline. V was cut by 2 bases and J by 5 bases, with 15 bases left in between. Original handling: Estimation of nucleated cell counts relied on the amplification of reference gene primers. Repertoires were generated with immunoSEQ multiplex PCR, while TCRdb's copy carries only in-frame clones and drops some. D and trimming were read from the DNA, whereas the V and J calls and clone size are those reported in that table. The sample shows around 99,000 clones, roughly 83% of them seen only once. This clone was seen once. Material for sequencing was peripheral blood. The source is a woman aged 55-70 years with acute or convalescent COVID-19. The chain has TRBV18 and TRBJ1-2, with TRBD1 as a possible D gene (5 bases). The CDR3 nucleotides are TGTGCCAGCTCACCATTCGACAGTCCGATGTATGGCTACACCTTC. Translating gives CASSPFDSPMYGYTF. The full variable domain, with the rest looked up from reference TRBV18 and TRBJ1-2, is NAGVMQNPRHLVRRRGQEARLRCSPMKGHSHVYWYRQLPEEGLKFMVYLQKENIIDESGMPKERFSAEFPKEGPSILRIQQVVRGDSAAYFCASSPFDSPMYGYTFGSGTRLTVV.